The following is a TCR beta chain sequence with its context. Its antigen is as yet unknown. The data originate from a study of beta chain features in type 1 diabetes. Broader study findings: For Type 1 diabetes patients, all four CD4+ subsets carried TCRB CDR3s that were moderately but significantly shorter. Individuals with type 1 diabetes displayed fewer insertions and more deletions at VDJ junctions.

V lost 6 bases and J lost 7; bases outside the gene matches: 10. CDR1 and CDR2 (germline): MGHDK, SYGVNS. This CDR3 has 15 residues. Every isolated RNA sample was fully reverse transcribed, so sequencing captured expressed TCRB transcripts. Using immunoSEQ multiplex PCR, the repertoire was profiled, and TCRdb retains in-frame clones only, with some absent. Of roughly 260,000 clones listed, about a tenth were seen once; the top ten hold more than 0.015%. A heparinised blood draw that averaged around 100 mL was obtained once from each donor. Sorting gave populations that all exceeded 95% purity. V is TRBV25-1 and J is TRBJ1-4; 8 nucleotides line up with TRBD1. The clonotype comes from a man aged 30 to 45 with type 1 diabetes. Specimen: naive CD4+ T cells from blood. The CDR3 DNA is TGTGCCAGCAGCTCTTCCGGGACAGGCTCTGAAAAACTGTTTTTT. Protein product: CASSSSGTGSEKLFF.